The 25 T cell receptor beta chains below all came from one sample that was sequenced in a study of OX40 agonist ivuxolimab in advanced cancers. The data were produced by immunoSEQ multiplex PCR, yet TCRdb's version contains in-frame clones alone and is incomplete. The sample records about 45,000 clones, approximately 91% being singletons. Sample: CD4+ or CD8+ T cells sorted from blood, taken in a trial of the OX40 agonist ivuxolimab. These receptors were taken from an adult with an advanced solid tumor such as melanoma, head and neck, liver or kidney cancer.

The chain has TRBV29-1 and TRBJ2-2; D call uncertain. The germline CDR1 and CDR2 sequences are SQVTM and ANQGSEA. There are 10 residues in the CDR3. V gave up 6 bases and J gave up 4 bases, with 3 bases separating them. In DNA, the CDR3 is TGCAGCGTGGGCACCGGGGAGCTGTTTTTT. It encodes CSVGTGELFF.

This chain uses TRBV28 with TRBJ2-1; 7 nucleotides agree with TRBD1. Germline CDR1 and CDR2: MDHEN and SYDVKM. After removal of 6 bases from V and 4 bases from J, the junction contained 9 bases not matched to a gene. This CDR3 is 15 amino acids long. CDR3 protein: CASSLRLTGYNEQFF. The CDR3 DNA reads TGTGCCAGCAGCTTACGGCTGACAGGGTACAATGAGCAGTTCTTC.

This chain joins TRBV27 and TRBJ1-1; the D gene is possibly TRBD1 (5 bases). This CDR3 region has 13 residues. CDR1 and CDR2 from the germline V gene are MNHEY and SMNVEV (reference sequence). Trimming took 0 bases from V and 4 from J, leaving 6 bases between them. The DNA of the CDR3 is TGTGCCAGCAGTTTATCGGGGACCACTGAAGCTTTCTTT. The encoded protein is CASSLSGTTEAFF.

The chain is built from TRBV7-9 and TRBJ1-4; 10 bases fit TRBD1. Germline assignment: CDR1 SEHNR and CDR2 FQNEAQ (reference sequence). V shed 0 bases, J shed 6 bases, and the junction held 7 bases outside the gene matches. This CDR3 spans 17 amino acids. This CDR3 is CASSLADRGIQDEKLFF. The CDR3, as DNA: TGTGCCAGCAGCTTAGCGGACAGGGGGATTCAGGATGAAAAACTGTTTTTT.

The J gene is TRBJ2-7, the V gene TRBV19, with 8 bases that match TRBD2. CDR1 is LNHDA and CDR2 is SQIVND in the germline V gene (reference sequence). V was clipped by 0 bases and J by 3 bases; unmatched bases: 4. The CDR3 spans 15 residues. This CDR3 reads CASSIDLAGFYEQYF. In DNA form, the CDR3 reads TGTGCCAGTAGTATAGATCTAGCGGGCTTCTACGAGCAGTACTTC.

The sample holds one count of this clone. The chain recombines TRBV10-2 with TRBJ2-3; D not certain. This CDR3 is built from 13 residues. Germline CDR1 and CDR2: WSHSY and SAAADI. Trimming shortened V by 8 bases and J by 6 bases, and 15 bases separated the two germline ends. The CDR3 DNA sequence: TGCGCCAGCGGAACGAGACTTCGGGATACGCAGTATTTT. Its protein product is CASGTRLRDTQYF.

The V and J genes are TRBV6-8 and TRBJ2-2; either TRBD1 or TRBD2 may supply D (6 bases each). There are 15 residues in the CDR3. The germline CDR1 and CDR2 sequences are MNHGY and SAAAGT. V was cut by 4 bases and J by 7 bases, with 16 bases left in between. This chain's CDR3 is CASSWGRGDIGELFF. The CDR3 DNA reads as TGTGCCAGCAGTTGGGGTAGGGGGGATATCGGGGAGCTGTTTTTT.

This chain connects TRBV11-2 to TRBJ2-1, with D unclear. Germline values: CDR1 SGHAT, CDR2 FQNNGV. CDR3 length: 13 amino acids. With 5 bases removed from V and 3 bases from J, the gap between germline ends came to 8 bases. The CDR3 region is CASSGAVYNEQFF. CDR3 DNA sequence: TGTGCCAGCAGCGGTGCGGTCTACAATGAGCAGTTCTTC.

The chain uses TRBV2 and TRBJ2-7, with TRBD1 matching over 9 bases. The germline V gene has CDR1 SNHLY and CDR2 FYNNEI. The J segment lost 2 bases and the V segment lost 6 bases, leaving 11 bases of the junction unmatched. The length of the CDR3 is 16 residues. Written as DNA, the CDR3 is TGTGCCAGCAGGGGCCCCGGGACAGGGAGTCCCTACGAGCAGTACTTC. Its translation: CASRGPGTGSPYEQYF.

This chain uses TRBV9 with TRBJ1-3; 9 nucleotides line up with TRBD1. The CDR3 totals 16 residues. Trimming at V came to 3 bases and at J to 2 bases, leaving 6 bases not matched to a gene. Germline V gene lookup returns CDR1 SGDLS and CDR2 YYNGEE. The CDR3 region has the DNA TGTGCCAGCAGCGCACTGACAGGGGGGACTGGAAACACCATATATTTT. This encodes CASSALTGGTGNTIYF.

The rearrangement links TRBV9 to TRBJ2-3; 8 nucleotides align to TRBD2. CDR3 length: 16 residues. Trimming removed 0 bases from V and 2 bases from J; junction bases left unmatched: 5. Germline V CDR1 and CDR2: SGDLS, YYNGEE. The chain's CDR3 is CASSVGAGAVTDTQYF. The CDR3 nucleotides are TGTGCCAGCAGCGTAGGAGCGGGAGCGGTCACAGATACGCAGTATTTT. The full variable domain, in which reference TRBV9 and TRBJ2-3 provide the parts outside the CDR3, is DSGVTQTPKHLITATGQRVTLRCSPRSGDLSVYWYQQSLDQGLQFLIQYYNGEERAKGNILERFSAQQFPDLHSELNLSSLELGDSALYFCASSVGAGAVTDTQYFGPGTRLTVL.

The rearrangement joins TRBV9 to TRBJ2-7, with TRBD2 matching 8 bases. Germline V gene sequence: CDR1 SGDLS, CDR2 YYNGEE. CDR3 length: 16 amino acids. The ends lost 0 bases at V and 5 bases at J; junction bases unmatched: 10. CDR3 amino acids: CASSVEALAGSHEQYF. CDR3 DNA: TGTGCCAGCAGCGTAGAAGCCCTAGCGGGTAGCCACGAGCAGTACTTC.

The rearrangement joins TRBV30 to TRBJ1-1, with D uncertain. The V and J ends lost 1 base and 11 bases respectively, with 11 bases between them. Germline V lookup: CDR1 GTSNPN, CDR2 SVGIG (reference sequence). The CDR3 contains 11 residues. The CDR3, as DNA: TGTGCCTGGAGTGGGGGTCTTTGGGCTTTCTTT. It is translated as CAWSGGLWAFF.

The J gene is TRBJ2-7, the V gene TRBV27; 11 bases fit TRBD1. CDR3 length equals 14 residues. CDR1 is MNHEY, CDR2 SMNVEV, per germline (reference sequence). Unmatched junction bases numbered 7, after V lost 6 bases and J lost 6 bases. CDR3 sequence reads: CASRLDRGLREQYF. For the CDR3, the DNA is TGTGCCAGCAGGTTGGACAGGGGGCTGCGCGAGCAGTACTTC.

This sequence joins TRBV4-1 and TRBJ1-2; 8 bases are shared with TRBD1. The CDR3 loop spans 16 amino acids. Per germline, CDR1 MGHRA and CDR2 YSYEKL. The ends lost 1 base at V and 2 bases at J; junction bases unmatched: 6. The CDR3 region has the DNA TGCGCCAGCAGCCAAGTCGAAGGGGACAGGAACTATGGCTACACCTTC. Protein product: CASSQVEGDRNYGYTF.

V usage is TRBV29-1 and J usage is TRBJ2-2; no clear D. This CDR3 region has 13 residues. Germline lookup yields CDR1 SQVTM and CDR2 ANQGSEA. Trimming took 4 bases from V and 2 from J, leaving 8 bases between them. CDR3 amino acids: CSVVNSNTGELFF. The CDR3 nucleotides are TGCAGCGTTGTAAACAGTAACACCGGGGAGCTGTTTTTT.

The CDR3, as DNA: TGTGCCAGCAGCTTGGGTTACCCCTCTGAAGCTTTCTTT. This translates into CASSLGYPSEAFF. The J gene is TRBJ1-1, the V gene TRBV5-6; unclear D gene. The length of the CDR3 is 13 residues. V lost 0 bases to trimming and J lost 6 bases, with 9 bases between them. Germline V gene data show CDR1 as SGHDT and CDR2 as YYEEEE.

J is TRBJ2-1 and V is TRBV7-6, with D unclear. V lost 5 bases and J lost 0, with 14 bases in between. The CDR3 contains 16 residues. Looked up from germline, CDR1 is SGHVS and CDR2 is FNYEAQ. In DNA, the CDR3 is TGTGCCAGCAGCCATCTAGGAGACGGCTCCTACAATGAGCAGTTCTTC. This sequence encodes CASSHLGDGSYNEQFF.

The chain employs TRBV7-8 and TRBJ2-2; 11 nucleotides match TRBD2. Germline V CDR1 and CDR2: SGHVS, FQNEAQ. V trimming: 1 base; J trimming: 2 bases; junction bases outside the gene matches: 15. The CDR3 runs to 21 residues. The CDR3 spells CASSLGTGRPSGRLNTGELFF. The CDR3, as DNA: TGTGCCAGCAGCTTAGGAACAGGGAGGCCTAGCGGGAGGCTAAACACCGGGGAGCTGTTTTTT.

This clone was counted a single time. V usage is TRBV11-2 and J usage is TRBJ2-1; 12 nucleotides match TRBD2. V lost 6 bases and J lost 10; bases outside the gene matches: 7. This CDR3 spans 14 amino acids. In germline, CDR1 is SGHAT, CDR2 FQNNGV. Here the CDR3 reads CASRLAGGAVEQFF. The CDR3 region has the DNA TGTGCCAGCAGGCTAGCGGGAGGGGCCGTCGAGCAGTTCTTC.

The rearrangement links TRBV7-9 to TRBJ2-7, with TRBD2 identical over 11 bases. Germline assignment: CDR1 SEHNR and CDR2 FQNEAQ (reference sequence). The ends lost 5 bases at V and 3 bases at J; junction bases unmatched: 3. The CDR3 covers 14 residues. CDR3: CASSPGTSGYEQYF. The DNA for the CDR3 is TGTGCCAGCAGCCCGGGGACTAGCGGCTACGAGCAGTACTTC.

This clone was counted between two and nine times. This rearrangement joins TRBV7-9 to TRBJ2-7, with a weak D call TRBD2 (6 bases). Germline CDR1 reads SEHNR; CDR2 reads FQNEAQ (reference sequence). This CDR3 contains 16 residues. The V gene lost 5 bases and the J gene lost 1 base, with 18 bases spanning the gap. The chain's CDR3 is CASSTISGTESYEQYF. Written as DNA, the CDR3 is TGTGCCAGCAGCACGATTTCCGGGACTGAATCCTACGAGCAGTACTTC.

This clone was found once. CDR3 sequence reads: CASSYRALNTEAFF. CDR3 bases: TGTGCCAGCAGTTATCGGGCACTGAACACTGAAGCTTTCTTT. The rearrangement joins TRBV2 to TRBJ1-1, with D hard to call. Germline V lookup: CDR1 SNHLY, CDR2 FYNNEI. Trimming cost V 5 bases and J 0 bases, with 10 bases left between them. CDR3 size: 14 residues. The full variable domain, completed using reference TRBV2 and TRBJ1-1, is EPEVTQTPSHQVTQMGQEVILRCVPISNHLYFYWYRQILGQKVEFLVSFYNNEISEKSEIFDDQFSVERPDGSNFTLKIRSTKLEDSAMYFCASSYRALNTEAFFGQGTRLTVV.

This chain connects TRBV7-9 to TRBJ2-1; unclear D gene. Germline CDR1 and CDR2: SEHNR and FQNEAQ (reference sequence). Trimming took off 5 bases at V and 2 bases at J, with 16 bases between the two ends. The CDR3 has 16 residues. The CDR3 sequence: CASSPAHSIAYNEQFF. DNA of the CDR3: TGTGCCAGCAGCCCCGCTCACTCCATCGCCTACAATGAGCAGTTCTTC.

The rearrangement uses TRBV11-2 and TRBJ1-1; D ambiguous. This CDR3 comprises 14 residues. The germline V gene has CDR1 SGHAT and CDR2 FQNNGV. V lost 0 bases and J 3 bases, leaving 8 bases between the germline ends. The CDR3 is CASSLETRDTEAFF. For the CDR3, the DNA is TGTGCCAGCAGCTTAGAGACAAGGGACACTGAAGCTTTCTTT.